The clone carrying this TCR beta chain has a handful of counts. What it binds is unknown. The treatment here: oral pan-JAK inhibitor, 5-10 mg twice daily. From alopecia areata patients, lesional scalp punch biopsies and peripheral blood were collected. These data are taken from a study of CD8+ T cells in alopecia areata. General study results and limits: Compared with normal scalp, lesional scalp had higher clonality and more expanded CD8+ clones. The study found tofacitinib significantly decreased scalp clonality and expanded CD8+ clones among the top 100. In blood and scalp, many expanded lesional clones persisted during tofacitinib.

Sequencing templates came from extracted RNA that was reverse transcribed into cDNA. Measured with immunoSEQ multiplex PCR; TCRdb has only the in-frame clones, and not every one. The data contain approximately 200,000 clones, more than 55% of them seen just once; the ten biggest clones take up about 0.65%. This receptor was taken from a human donor with alopecia areata. The source was CD4+ T cells sorted from blood, collected at week 4, from a patient treated with tofacitinib.

CDR3 in amino acids: CASSVNNEQFF. DNA of the CDR3: TGTGCCAGCAGCGTAAACAATGAGCAGTTCTTC. The chain carries TRBV9 and TRBJ2-1; D is uncertain. Germline CDR1 SGDLS, CDR2 YYNGEE. CDR3 length: 11 residues. Trimming stripped 1 base from V and 5 bases from J, with 1 base between.